The sample holds a few counts of the clone carrying this T cell receptor (beta chain). Antigen unknown. The data are from a study of early T cells in non-severe SARS-CoV-2 infection. At the level of the study: Sequencing targeted bulk RNA from unsorted whole blood, leaving chains unpaired. Study observations and caveats: VDJdb matching skewed toward anti-spike CD8 responses, missing private and CD4 specificities.

Individual cDNA molecules were tagged with unique molecular identifiers, the study reported. TCRdb independently ran MiXCR on the 5' RACE reads; one entry per CDR3 protein. In the table there are over 25,000 distinct CDR3 sequences, 9.5% to 10% of which are singletons. Source material: whole blood. The receptor's source is an adult who was a healthcare worker with PCR-confirmed SARS-CoV-2 infection or an uninfected control (not recorded which).

The CDR3 DNA reads TGCGCCAGCAGCCTCAGTAACTATGGCTACACCTTC. This encodes CASSLSNYGYTF. The J gene is TRBJ1-2, the V gene TRBV5-1; the D is unclear. Per germline, CDR1 SGHRS and CDR2 YFSETQ. The CDR3 length is 12 residues. V was clipped by 4 bases and J by 1 base, with 5 bases between them.